This T cell receptor (beta chain) was retrieved from a study of vaccination and CD4 T cells after COVID-19. In the study overall: For control cultures, the treatment was a CEFX pool, an HIV-1 Nef pool, or no peptide.

The Oncomine TCR Beta short-read assay was applied to DNA of cultured CD4+ T cells. It was from cultured CD4+ T cells that genomic DNA was extracted. Via MiXCR, TCRdb re-called the PCR reads, giving one row per CDR3 protein. Of 15,000 to 20,000 distinct CDR3 sequences detected, about 70% appear once; the ten largest clones hold approximately 6%. CDR1 and CDR2 from the germline V gene are MNHEY and SVGEGT. V was pared by 6 bases and J by 3 bases, with 4 bases of the junction left unmatched. This CDR3 contains 13 residues. As for this clonotype: Its antigen is undetermined.

Sample treatment: roughly 10-day PBMC culture with coronavirus spike peptide pools or control peptides (ViraFEST assay). This chain connects TRBV6-2 or TRBV6-3 to TRBJ1-2; 7 nucleotides line up with TRBD1. Sequencing was done on a sample of CD4+ T cells from blood, cultured in vitro. This clonotype was obtained from a human donor who had recovered from COVID-19. CDR3 bases: TGTGCCAGCAGCCCTCAGGGGGACTATGGCTACACCTTC. This gives the protein CASSPQGDYGYTF.